This T cell receptor beta chain was found in a study of cytomegalovirus exposure and HLA in healthy donors. Primers for the PCR totalled 60 Vbeta and 13 Jbeta. Repertoires were generated with immunoSEQ multiplex PCR, while TCRdb's copy carries only in-frame clones and drops some. This table holds about 150,000 clones, around two thirds found once. This CDR3 contains 13 residues. Germline CDR1 MNHEY, CDR2 SMNVEV (reference sequence). The V gene lost 4 bases and the J gene lost 4 bases, with 10 bases spanning the gap. This TCR derives from a woman aged 55 to 70 in good health and CMV-seropositive. The V gene is TRBV27, the J gene TRBJ1-1, with D possibly being TRBD1 (5 bases). The sequenced sample was PBMCs. The CDR3 nucleotides read TGTGCCAGCAGTTGGGGCGGGGGCACTGAAGCTTTCTTT. Its protein is CASSWGGGTEAFF.